This TCR beta chain derives from a study of cytomegalovirus exposure and HLA in healthy donors. As regards this clone: What it binds is not known.

The V and J ends lost 5 bases and 9 bases, in that order; junction bases with no gene match: 13. This CDR3 region has 15 residues. Germline CDR1 and CDR2: SGHVS and FQNEAQ. Notes on the study in general: It was found in a later analysis that first-cohort TCR clusters tended to co-occur in the 90 to 150 validation repertoires. Three chains linked to CMV were shown in vitro to be specific for CMV antigens. Cytomegalovirus association was assigned to some 160 TCR beta chains. Rarity characterized most TCR sequences, yet some public TCRs appeared in many donors.

Some clones are missing from TCRdb's copy, which holds only in-frame ones; the method was immunoSEQ multiplex PCR. The sample yields tens of thousands of clones, 95% to 97% seen once. The receptor comes from a man aged 18 to 29 in good health and CMV-seropositive. The chain combines TRBV7-8 with TRBJ2-1, with TRBD2 matching 7 bases. The sequenced material came from PBMCs. This CDR3 reads CASSDGAGALVEQFF. The CDR3 region has the DNA TGTGCCAGCAGCGATGGGGCGGGAGCGTTAGTTGAGCAGTTCTTC. Complete variable domain (other parts from reference TRBV7-8 and TRBJ2-1): GAGVSQSPRYKVAKRGQDVALRCDPISGHVSLFWYQQALGQGPEFLTYFQNEAQLDKSGLPSDRFFAERPEGSVSTLKIQRTQQEDSAVYLCASSDGAGALVEQFFGPGTRLTVL.